The 28 T cell receptor beta chains listed next were all sequenced from one sample in a study of T cell responses to AZD1222 COVID-19 vaccine. TCRdb's table, derived via immunoSEQ multiplex PCR, lists solely in-frame clones and lacks some. The table shows approximately 110,000 clones, with 65% to 90% occurring only once. This sample comprised peripheral blood, obtained on day 0 of AZD1222 vaccination. These receptors were taken from an adult in good health.

This clone was detected once. The gene calls are TRBV7-8 and TRBJ2-1, with 8 bases that match TRBD2. J gave up 3 bases and V 4 bases, and 11 bases lay outside the gene matches. This CDR3 region has 17 residues. Germline V CDR1 and CDR2: SGHVS, FQNEAQ. The CDR3 region has the DNA TGTGCCAGCAGCTCGTCCGCGGTAGCGGGATACTACAATGAGCAGTTCTTC. Amino acid sequence: CASSSSAVAGYYNEQFF.

The chain is built from TRBV7-2 and TRBJ1-3; 8 bases fit TRBD1. V lost 3 bases and J lost 2; bases outside the gene matches: 3. Germline loops: CDR1 SGHTA, CDR2 FQGNSA. This CDR3 has 15 amino acids. DNA for the CDR3: TGTGCCAGCAGCTTGGACAGGGCTCCTGGAAACACCATATATTTT. This gives the protein CASSLDRAPGNTIYF. Supplemented by reference TRBV7-2 and TRBJ1-3, the full variable domain reads GAGVSQSPSNKVTEKGKDVELRCDPISGHTALYWYRQSLGQGLEFLIYFQGNSAPDKSGLPSDRFSAERTGGSVSTLTIQRTQQEDSAVYLCASSLDRAPGNTIYFGEGSWLTVV.

The chain recombines TRBV12-3 or TRBV12-4 with TRBJ2-3; D gene uncertain. V lost 5 bases to trimming and J lost 3 bases, with 6 bases between them. CDR3 length: 12 amino acids. The CDR3 is CASSLETDTQYF. CDR3 coding DNA: TGTGCCAGCAGTCTGGAGACAGATACGCAGTATTTT.

The rearrangement links TRBV6-5 to TRBJ1-1; TRBD1 matches 7 bases. This CDR3 region has 15 residues. Trimming removed 6 bases from V and 5 bases from J; junction bases left unmatched: 12. Per germline, CDR1 MNHEY and CDR2 SVGAGI. The CDR3 here is CASSSRDSPGTEAFF. In DNA, the CDR3 is TGTGCCAGCAGCTCTCGGGACAGCCCAGGTACTGAAGCTTTCTTT.

The chain carries TRBV14 and TRBJ2-3; a possible D gene is TRBD2 (6 bases). Germline-derived CDR1 and CDR2 are SGHDN and FVKESK. The CDR3 extends over 14 amino acids. Trimming stripped 1 base from V and 6 bases from J, with 11 bases between. CDR3 region: CASSQVRERDTQYF. The DNA for the CDR3 is TGTGCCAGCAGCCAAGTTCGGGAGAGGGATACGCAGTATTTT.

The J gene is TRBJ1-1, the V gene TRBV28; D is perhaps TRBD1 (5 bases). Germline CDR1 MDHEN, CDR2 SYDVKM. Trimming took 5 bases from V and 2 from J, leaving 15 bases between them. The CDR3 is made up of 15 amino acids. The CDR3 loop is CASSGVGTINTEAFF. Written as DNA, the CDR3 is TGTGCCAGCAGTGGGGTAGGGACGATCAACACTGAAGCTTTCTTT.

The chain employs TRBV7-3 and TRBJ2-5, with D perhaps matching TRBD1 (6 bases). The CDR3 is 14 residues long. CDR1 is SGHTA and CDR2 is FQGTGA in the germline V gene. V was shortened by 4 bases and J by 1 base, with 10 bases between the two germline ends. The CDR3 region is CASSSTGIQETQYF. The DNA for the CDR3 is TGTGCCAGCAGCTCTACAGGGATCCAAGAGACCCAGTACTTC.

The gene calls are TRBV29-1 and TRBJ1-4; the D gene is possibly TRBD1 (6 bases). The CDR3 extends over 13 amino acids. Trimming removed 7 bases from V and 3 bases from J, with 12 bases in between. From germline, CDR1 is SQVTM and CDR2 ANQGSEA. This chain's CDR3 is CSAQGTANEKLFF. The CDR3 region has the DNA TGCAGCGCACAGGGAACGGCTAATGAAAAACTGTTTTTT.

The J gene is TRBJ1-1, the V gene TRBV10-3, with 7 bases lining up with TRBD1. There are 15 residues in the CDR3. Germline-derived CDR1 and CDR2 are ENHRY and SYGVKD. V gave up 0 bases and J gave up 7 bases; unmatched junction bases: 8. The CDR3 DNA reads as TGTGCCATCAGTGAGTCGCCAGGGGGTGCGAGTGAAGCTTTCTTT. It codes for CAISESPGGASEAFF.

This clone was seen just once. The chain is built from TRBV6-4 and TRBJ2-7; 10 bases align to TRBD2. The CDR3 contains 15 residues. In germline, CDR1 is MRHNA, CDR2 SNTAGT. V shed 6 bases, J shed 2 bases, and the junction held 7 bases outside the gene matches. CDR3 sequence (DNA): TGTGCCAGCAGCGTACTAGCGGGACCCCCCTACGAGCAGTACTTC. Translating it yields CASSVLAGPPYEQYF.

This rearrangement joins TRBV18 to TRBJ1-4; TRBD1 agrees at 9 bases. Per germline, CDR1 KGHSH and CDR2 LQKENI. This CDR3 comprises 15 residues. The J segment lost 5 bases and the V segment lost 0 bases, leaving 1 base of the junction unmatched. CDR3: CASSPPGQGNEKLFF. Here the CDR3 DNA reads TGTGCCAGCTCACCACCGGGACAGGGCAATGAAAAACTGTTTTTT.

This chain joins TRBV6-5 and TRBJ1-1; no definite D call. The CDR3 covers 15 residues. V shed 6 bases and J shed 3 bases, with 17 bases lying between them. From germline, CDR1 is MNHEY and CDR2 SVGAGI. CDR3 region: CASSHPAGSHTEAFF. DNA for the CDR3: TGTGCCAGCAGCCACCCCGCAGGCAGTCACACTGAAGCTTTCTTT.

This sequence joins TRBV12-3 or TRBV12-4 and TRBJ2-3; D is unresolved. Trimming took off 3 bases at V and 6 bases at J, with 4 bases between the two ends. The CDR3 contains 11 residues. This chain's CDR3 is CASSFFDTQYF. CDR3 bases: TGTGCCAGCAGTTTTTTTGATACGCAGTATTTT.

The rearrangement joins TRBV12-3 or TRBV12-4 to TRBJ2-1; perhaps TRBD2 as D (5 bases). The V end was cut by 10 bases, the J end by 6 bases, with 13 bases between. This CDR3 has 12 residues. CDR3 DNA sequence: TGTGCCACCTTGTCCGCGGGCAATGAGCAGTTCTTC. The encoded protein is CATLSAGNEQFF.

The chain recombines TRBV18 with TRBJ2-1; 9 bases align to TRBD1. CDR1 and CDR2 from the germline V gene are KGHSH and LQKENI. CDR3 size: 13 residues. The J segment lost 9 bases and the V segment lost 6 bases, leaving 6 bases of the junction unmatched. The CDR3 bases are TGTGCCAGCTCGCTGGACAGGGGAGGTGAGCAGTTCTTC. Encoded protein: CASSLDRGGEQFF.

Written as DNA, the CDR3 is TGTGCCAGCAGCCCCCGGGACGTCTTGGGGGAAAAACTGTTTTTT. This translates into CASSPRDVLGEKLFF. This rearrangement joins TRBV3-1 (or the pseudogene TRBV3-2) to TRBJ1-4; D is possibly TRBD1 (5 bases). CDR3 length equals 15 residues. Germline V gene sequence: CDR1 LGHDT, CDR2 YNNKEL (reference sequence). Trimming took off 4 bases at V and 8 bases at J, with 17 bases between the two ends.

The V gene is TRBV18, the J gene TRBJ2-2, with 10 nucleotides matching TRBD1. CDR3 length: 19 residues. V was pared by 5 bases and J by 4 bases, with 16 bases of the junction left unmatched. Germline CDR1 reads KGHSH; CDR2 reads LQKENI. CDR3 in DNA: TGTGCCAGCTCAACGTTTGTATCTCGGGGGACAGGGGTCACCGGGGAGCTGTTTTTT. Amino acid sequence: CASSTFVSRGTGVTGELFF.

The chain combines TRBV6-5 with TRBJ2-7; 9 bases line up with TRBD2. The V gene's germline CDR1 is MNHEY and CDR2 SVGAGI. The CDR3 covers 14 residues. V dropped 9 bases and J dropped 5; count of bases not matched to a gene: 11. CDR3 DNA: TGTGCCAGTCGCCGGGGACTAGCCACCGACGAGCAGTACTTC. Translating gives CASRRGLATDEQYF.

The rearrangement uses TRBV10-3 and TRBJ2-3, with no clear D. The CDR3 loop spans 13 amino acids. Germline CDR1 reads ENHRY; CDR2 reads SYGVKD. Trimming cost V 4 bases and J 3 bases, with 8 bases left between them. In DNA, the CDR3 is TGTGCCATCAGTGGACAACAGACAGATACGCAGTATTTT. The encoded protein is CAISGQQTDTQYF.

The chain has TRBV7-2 and TRBJ2-3, with D hard to call. Germline lookup yields CDR1 SGHTA and CDR2 FQGNSA. Deletions cut 3 bases from V and 4 bases from J, with 8 bases between. This CDR3 comprises 13 residues. Here the CDR3 DNA reads TGTGCCAGCAGCTTCTCCCACTCAGATACGCAGTATTTT. This codes for CASSFSHSDTQYF. Looking up the rest from reference TRBV7-2 and TRBJ2-3 gives the full variable domain: GAGVSQSPSNKVTEKGKDVELRCDPISGHTALYWYRQSLGQGLEFLIYFQGNSAPDKSGLPSDRFSAERTGGSVSTLTIQRTQQEDSAVYLCASSFSHSDTQYFGPGTRLTVL.

The rearrangement links TRBV3-1 (or the pseudogene TRBV3-2) to TRBJ2-3; D may be TRBD2 (5 bases). The CDR3 spans 15 residues. Per the germline V gene, CDR1 is LGHDT and CDR2 is YNNKEL (reference sequence). The V and J ends lost 2 bases and 2 bases respectively, with 11 bases between them. CDR3 sequence: CASSQRLANTDTQYF. The CDR3 DNA reads TGTGCCAGCAGCCAACGGCTAGCCAACACAGATACGCAGTATTTT.

The gene calls are TRBV7-2 and TRBJ2-7; no firm D call. Trimming removed 3 bases at V and 13 bases at J, with 13 bases between. This CDR3 is built from 11 residues. The germline CDR1 and CDR2 sequences are SGHTA and FQGNSA. The CDR3 region is CASSLYRGYYF. In nucleotides, the CDR3 is TGTGCCAGCAGCTTGTATCGAGGTTACTACTTC.

This clone came up many times. The chain carries TRBV7-9 and TRBJ2-2, with no clear D. The germline V gene has CDR1 SEHNR and CDR2 FQNEAQ (reference sequence). Trimming pared 4 bases from V and 2 bases from J, leaving 8 bases between. The length of the CDR3 is 14 residues. The CDR3 sequence: CASSYMRNTGELFF. The CDR3, as DNA: TGTGCCAGCAGCTACATGCGTAACACCGGGGAGCTGTTTTTT.

This chain joins TRBV5-1 and TRBJ2-1, with TRBD2 identical over 11 bases. The V gene's germline CDR1 is SGHRS and CDR2 YFSETQ. The junction had 6 bases not matched to a gene; V was cut back by 0 bases and J by 1 base. The CDR3 sequence is 18 residues long. In DNA, the CDR3 is TGCGCCAGCAGCTTGGCCGGACGACTAGCGGGGTCCTACAATGAGCAGTTCTTC. Its protein product is CASSLAGRLAGSYNEQFF.

The chain is built from TRBV28 and TRBJ1-2, with TRBD1 matching 7 bases. The V gene end was trimmed by 5 bases and the J gene end by 4 bases; junction bases not matched to a gene: 13. Germline V gives CDR1 MDHEN, CDR2 SYDVKM. The CDR3 spans 16 residues. The DNA of the CDR3 is TGTGCCAGCAGTCCAATAAACAGGGGTGGCCGCTATGGCTACACCTTC. It codes for CASSPINRGGRYGYTF.

The DNA for the CDR3 is TGTGCCAGCAGCCCCACGGGTGGCGCAGATACGCAGTATTTT. Its protein is CASSPTGGADTQYF. The chain joins TRBV7-9 to TRBJ2-3; D call uncertain. This CDR3 has 14 amino acids. Germline CDR1 reads SEHNR; CDR2 reads FQNEAQ (reference sequence). V was shortened by 5 bases and J by 4 bases, with 13 bases between the two germline ends.

The rearrangement joins TRBV5-6 to TRBJ2-2; D is tentatively TRBD1 or TRBD2 (5 bases each). V was pared by 4 bases and J by 7 bases, with 14 bases between. The CDR3 extends over 14 amino acids. Germline assignment: CDR1 SGHDT and CDR2 YYEEEE. The CDR3 loop reads CASSIVGAGGELFF. The CDR3 bases are TGTGCCAGCAGCATCGTCGGGGCGGGCGGGGAGCTGTTTTTT.

This clone was picked up one time. CDR3 amino acids: CASSLVAGHFTEAFF. CDR3 DNA: TGCGCCAGCAGCTTGGTGGCAGGGCATTTCACTGAAGCTTTCTTT. J is TRBJ1-1 and V is TRBV5-1, with a weak D call TRBD1 (5 bases). The CDR3 spans 15 residues. V shed 0 bases and J shed 4 bases, with 13 bases lying between them. The germline V gene encodes CDR1 SGHRS and CDR2 YFSETQ. The entire variable domain, with the rest obtained from reference TRBV5-1 and TRBJ1-1, is as follows: KAGVTQTPRYLIKTRGQQVTLSCSPISGHRSVSWYQQTPGQGLQFLFEYFSETQRNKGNFPGRFSGRQFSNSRSEMNVSTLELGDSALYLCASSLVAGHFTEAFFGQGTRLTVV.